This T cell receptor beta chain was obtained from a study of cytomegalovirus exposure and HLA in healthy donors. The CDR3 contains 15 residues. CDR1 and CDR2 from the germline V gene are SSHAT and FNYEAQ (reference sequence). In the PCR, 60 Vbeta and 13 Jbeta primers were used. The table came from immunoSEQ multiplex PCR; TCRdb's copy has only in-frame clones and leaves some out. The sample has 200,000 to 250,000 clones, less than 85% seen once. This clone was counted a few times. Germline is not matched at one junction end, which may reflect a read error. The chain is built from TRBV7-7 and TRBJ2-1, with 9 bases lining up with TRBD1. This clonotype was obtained from a man aged 18-30 years in good health and CMV-seronegative. The sequenced sample was PBMCs. CDR3 amino acids: CASSPRTGARNEQFF. As DNA, the CDR3 is TGTGCTAGCAGCCCACGGACAGGGGCCCGCAATGAGCAGTTCTTC. Full variable domain (remainder filled in from reference TRBV7-7 and TRBJ2-1): GAGVSQSPRYKVTKRGQDVTLRCDPISSHATLYWYQQALGQGPEFLTYFNYEAQPDKSGLPSDRFSAERPEGSISTLTIQRTEQRDSAMYRCASSPRTGARNEQFFGPGTRLTVL.